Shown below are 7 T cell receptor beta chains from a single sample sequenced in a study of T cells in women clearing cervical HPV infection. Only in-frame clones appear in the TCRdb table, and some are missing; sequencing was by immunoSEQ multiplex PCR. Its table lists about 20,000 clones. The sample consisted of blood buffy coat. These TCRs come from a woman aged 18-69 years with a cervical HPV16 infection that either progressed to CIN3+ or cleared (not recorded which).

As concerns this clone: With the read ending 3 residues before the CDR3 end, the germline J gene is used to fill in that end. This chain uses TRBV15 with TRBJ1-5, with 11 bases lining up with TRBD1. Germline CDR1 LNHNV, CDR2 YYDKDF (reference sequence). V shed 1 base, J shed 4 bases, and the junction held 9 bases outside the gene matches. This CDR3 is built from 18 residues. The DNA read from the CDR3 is TGTGCCACCAGCAGAGTCAGATCCGGGACAGGGGGTAATCAGCCC. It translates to CATSRVRSGTGGNQP. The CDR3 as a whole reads CATSRVRSGTGGNQPQHF.

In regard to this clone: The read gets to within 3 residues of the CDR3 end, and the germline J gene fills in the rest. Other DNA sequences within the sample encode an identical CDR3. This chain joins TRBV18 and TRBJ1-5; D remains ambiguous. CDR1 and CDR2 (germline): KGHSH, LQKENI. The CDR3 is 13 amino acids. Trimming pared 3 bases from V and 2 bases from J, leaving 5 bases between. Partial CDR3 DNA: TGTGCCAGCTCACCTGAGGGCAATCAGCCC. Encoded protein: CASSPEGNQP. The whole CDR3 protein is CASSPEGNQPQHF. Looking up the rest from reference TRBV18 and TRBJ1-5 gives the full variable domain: NAGVMQNPRHLVRRRGQEARLRCSPMKGHSHVYWYRQLPEEGLKFMVYLQKENIIDESGMPKERFSAEFPKEGPSILRIQQVVRGDSAAYFCASSPEGNQPQHFGDGTRLSIL.

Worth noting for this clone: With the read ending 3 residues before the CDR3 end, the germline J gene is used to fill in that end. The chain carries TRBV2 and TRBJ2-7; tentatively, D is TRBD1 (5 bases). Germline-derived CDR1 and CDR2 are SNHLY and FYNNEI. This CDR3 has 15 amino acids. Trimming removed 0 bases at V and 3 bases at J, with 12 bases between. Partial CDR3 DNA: TGTGCCAGCAGTGAAGCGCCCCAGGGTGGCTACGAG. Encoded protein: CASSEAPQGGYE. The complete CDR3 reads CASSEAPQGGYEQYF.

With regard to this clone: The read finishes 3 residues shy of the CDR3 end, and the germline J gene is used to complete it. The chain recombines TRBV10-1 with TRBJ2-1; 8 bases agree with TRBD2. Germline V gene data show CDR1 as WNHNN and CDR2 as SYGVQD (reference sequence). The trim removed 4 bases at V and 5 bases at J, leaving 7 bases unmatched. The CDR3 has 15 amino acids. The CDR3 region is CASSGPGLGNNEQFF. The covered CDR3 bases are TGCGCCAGCAGTGGTCCGGGACTAGGTAACAATGAG.

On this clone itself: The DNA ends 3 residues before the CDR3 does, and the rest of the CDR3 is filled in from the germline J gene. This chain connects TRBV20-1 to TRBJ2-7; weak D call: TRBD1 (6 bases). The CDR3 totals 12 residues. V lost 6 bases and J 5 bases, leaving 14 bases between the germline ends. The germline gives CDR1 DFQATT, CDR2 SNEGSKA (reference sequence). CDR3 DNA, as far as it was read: TGCAGTGCCAATACCAGGGGCGACGAG. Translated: CSANTRGDE. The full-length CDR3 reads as CSANTRGDEQYF.

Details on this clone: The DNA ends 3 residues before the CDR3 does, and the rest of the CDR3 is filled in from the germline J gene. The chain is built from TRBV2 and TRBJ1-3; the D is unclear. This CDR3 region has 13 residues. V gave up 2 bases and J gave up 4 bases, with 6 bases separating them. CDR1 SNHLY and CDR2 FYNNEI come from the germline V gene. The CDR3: CASSETIGNTIYF. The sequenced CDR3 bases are TGTGCCAGCAGTGAAACAATAGGAAACACC.

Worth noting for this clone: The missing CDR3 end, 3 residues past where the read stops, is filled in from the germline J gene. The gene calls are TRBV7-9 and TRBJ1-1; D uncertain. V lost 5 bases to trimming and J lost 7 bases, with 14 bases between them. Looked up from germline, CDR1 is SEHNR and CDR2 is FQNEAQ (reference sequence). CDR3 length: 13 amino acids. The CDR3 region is CASSPNRGNEAFF. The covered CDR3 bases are TGTGCCAGCAGCCCTAACCGGGGAAATGAA. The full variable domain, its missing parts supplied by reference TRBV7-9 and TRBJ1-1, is DTGVSQNPRHKITKRGQNVTFRCDPISEHNRLYWYRQTLGQGPEFLTYFQNEAQLEKSRLLSDRFSAERPKGSFSTLEIQRTEQGDSAMYLCASSPNRGNEAFFGQGTRLTVV.